This T cell receptor (beta chain) stems from a study of cytomegalovirus exposure and HLA in healthy donors. Study conclusions and caveats: When analyzed later, a missense DCLRE1C variant was found to be linked to TCR beta V- and J-gene trimming. By a later analysis, the bulk of CMV-associated TCR beta chains appeared HLA-restricted. Donor immune exposure was known only as CMV serostatus. Within an earlier analysis, most TCR beta V segments proved productive either about 87% or about 30% of the time.

V dropped 6 bases and J dropped 6 bases, with 14 bases sitting between them. CDR1 is MDHEN, CDR2 SYDVKM, per germline. The CDR3 is 13 residues long. PCR involved 60 Vbeta and 13 Jbeta primers. Here immunoSEQ multiplex PCR was the method, and the copy in TCRdb shows in-frame clones only, minus some. In the table there are fewer than 250,000 clones, roughly 77% of which are singletons. In its sample, this clone was seen a few times. Its antigen is unknown. The TCR sequence derives from a male donor in good health and CMV-seropositive. Sequenced: PBMCs. The chain carries TRBV28 and TRBJ1-1, with a weak D call TRBD1 (5 bases). DNA for the CDR3: TGTGCCAGCAGGGGGGGACTGACTTCTGAAGCTTTCTTT. This codes for CASRGGLTSEAFF.